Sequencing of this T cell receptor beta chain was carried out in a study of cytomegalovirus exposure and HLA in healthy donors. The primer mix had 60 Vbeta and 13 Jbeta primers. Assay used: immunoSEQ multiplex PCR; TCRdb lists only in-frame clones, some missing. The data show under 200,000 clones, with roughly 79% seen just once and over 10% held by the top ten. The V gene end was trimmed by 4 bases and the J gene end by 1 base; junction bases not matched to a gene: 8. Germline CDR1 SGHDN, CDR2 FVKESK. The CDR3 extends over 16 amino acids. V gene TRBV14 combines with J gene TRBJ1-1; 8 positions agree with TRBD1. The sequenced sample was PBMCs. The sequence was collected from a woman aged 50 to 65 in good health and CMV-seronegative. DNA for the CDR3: TGTGCCAGCAGCCTTGGACAGGGCCACTCGAACACTGAAGCTTTCTTT. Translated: CASSLGQGHSNTEAFF.